Presented here are 26 T cell receptor beta chains from one specimen sequenced in a study of cytomegalovirus exposure and HLA in healthy donors. Libraries were prepared by immunoSEQ multiplex PCR; TCRdb keeps only in-frame clonotypes and omits some of them. The profile covers fewer than 120,000 clones, with roughly 89% appearing a single time and 1.5% to 2% taken by the ten largest. The sequenced sample consisted of PBMCs. Receptors were obtained from a woman aged 18-29 years in good health and CMV-seronegative.

The V call is TRBV9, the J call TRBJ1-6; the match to TRBD1 covers 9 bases. CDR1 is SGDLS, CDR2 YYNGEE, per germline. The CDR3 spans 15 residues. The junction had 2 bases not matched to a gene; V was cut back by 0 bases and J by 7 bases. CDR3 DNA sequence: TGTGCCAGCAGCGTAGAGGGACAGGGAAATTCACCCCTCCACTTT. This sequence encodes CASSVEGQGNSPLHF.

This clone has a handful of counts. V gene TRBV12-5 combines with J gene TRBJ2-1, with 8 positions matching TRBD1. Germline V gives CDR1 LGHNT, CDR2 FRNRAP. The CDR3 is made up of 16 amino acids. V gave up 0 bases and J gave up 2 bases; unmatched junction bases: 3. The CDR3: CASGLVQGGTYNEQFF. The CDR3 DNA sequence: TGTGCTAGTGGTTTGGTACAGGGGGGAACCTACAATGAGCAGTTCTTC.

The J gene is TRBJ2-6, the V gene TRBV28, with a weak D call TRBD1 (6 bases). V lost 6 bases to trimming and J lost 0 bases, with 15 bases between them. The germline gives CDR1 MDHEN, CDR2 SYDVKM. There are 17 residues in the CDR3. The CDR3 coding sequence is TGTGCCAGCAGGCCGCTCCCAGGGGTCTCTGGGGCCAACGTCCTGACTTTC. Its protein product is CASRPLPGVSGANVLTF.

The chain uses TRBV11-2 and TRBJ2-7; TRBD1 matches at 7 bases. V gave up 3 bases and J gave up 6 bases; unmatched junction bases: 5. From germline, CDR1 is SGHAT and CDR2 FQNNGV. The CDR3 totals 13 residues. CDR3 in amino acids: CASSFGTAVEQYF. DNA of the CDR3: TGTGCCAGCAGCTTCGGGACAGCCGTCGAGCAGTACTTC. The full variable domain, in which reference TRBV11-2 and TRBJ2-7 provide the parts outside the CDR3, is EAGVAQSPRYKIIEKRQSVAFWCNPISGHATLYWYQQILGQGPKLLIQFQNNGVVDDSQLPKDRFSAERLKGVDSTLKIQPAKLEDSAVYLCASSFGTAVEQYFGPGTRLTVT.

The chain carries TRBV7-2 and TRBJ2-1, with 11 positions matching TRBD2. The CDR3 is 17 amino acids. Losses at the gene ends were 5 bases for V and 7 bases for J; bases not matched to a gene: 13. Germline loops: CDR1 SGHTA, CDR2 FQGNSA. Here the CDR3 reads CASSTWTSGPVSNEQFF. The CDR3 nucleotides read TGTGCCAGCAGCACGTGGACTAGCGGGCCCGTTAGTAATGAGCAGTTCTTC.

The chain carries TRBV30 and TRBJ1-4; D perhaps matches TRBD1 (5 bases). CDR1 and CDR2 (germline): GTSNPN, SVGIG (reference sequence). V lost 4 bases to trimming and J lost 0 bases, with 12 bases between them. This CDR3 spans 15 amino acids. The CDR3 DNA reads TGTGCCTGGACCGGGGGTGAAGCAACTAATGAAAAACTGTTTTTT. This encodes CAWTGGEATNEKLFF.

This clone was seen more than once but under ten times. The chain links TRBV6-5 to TRBJ1-2; possible D gene TRBD1, 5 bases. Looked up from germline, CDR1 is MNHEY and CDR2 is SVGAGI. This CDR3 region has 15 residues. The V end lost 2 bases, the J end lost 5 bases, and 15 bases lay between the germline ends. Here the CDR3 reads CASSYDGGASYGYTF. The CDR3 bases are TGTGCCAGCAGTTACGACGGCGGGGCCTCTTATGGCTACACCTTC.

This clone was seen a single time. J is TRBJ1-2 and V is TRBV28; 11 bases map to TRBD1. Per the germline V gene, CDR1 is MDHEN and CDR2 is SYDVKM. V lost 5 bases to trimming and J lost 3 bases; unmatched junction nucleotides: 5. The CDR3 runs to 15 residues. The CDR3 reads CASSPGQGADYGYTF. The DNA of the CDR3 is TGTGCCAGCAGTCCAGGACAGGGGGCCGACTATGGCTACACCTTC.

The chain couples TRBV29-1 to TRBJ2-1; no firm D call. Trimming pared 4 bases from V and 4 bases from J, leaving 5 bases between. Germline-derived CDR1 and CDR2 are SQVTM and ANQGSEA. The CDR3 has 11 residues. The CDR3 sequence: CSVGGYNEQFF. CDR3 coding DNA: TGCAGCGTTGGAGGTTACAATGAGCAGTTCTTC.

The chain employs TRBV13 and TRBJ1-1, with D perhaps TRBD1 (5 bases). The CDR3 has 14 residues. Germline loops: CDR1 PRHDT, CDR2 FYEKMQ (reference sequence). V lost 2 bases and J 3 bases, leaving 10 bases between the germline ends. CDR3 nucleotide sequence: TGTGCCAGCAGCTTAACATGGGGGGACACTGAAGCTTTCTTT. It specifies CASSLTWGDTEAFF.

The gene calls are TRBV9 and TRBJ2-2; tentative D call: TRBD2 (6 bases). Trimming took 3 bases from V and 2 from J, leaving 8 bases between them. The germline V gene encodes CDR1 SGDLS and CDR2 YYNGEE. The CDR3 has 14 residues. The CDR3 spells CASSGRANTGELFF. In DNA, the CDR3 is TGTGCCAGCAGCGGGAGGGCTAACACCGGGGAGCTGTTTTTT.

The chain has TRBV6-5 and TRBJ1-1, with D unclear. Looked up from germline, CDR1 is MNHEY and CDR2 is SVGAGI. CDR3 length: 13 residues. V gave up 2 bases and J gave up 2 bases, with 6 bases separating them. CDR3 sequence: CASSYSTNTEAFF. The CDR3 DNA sequence: TGTGCCAGCAGTTACAGTACAAACACTGAAGCTTTCTTT.

This chain connects TRBV28 to TRBJ1-2, with a possible D match to TRBD1 (6 bases). Per the germline V gene, CDR1 is MDHEN and CDR2 is SYDVKM. V shed 7 bases and J shed 3 bases, with 27 bases lying between them. The CDR3 totals 18 residues. CDR3 region: CASTTSIVWGQIYYGYTF. The CDR3 bases are TGTGCCAGCACCACCTCCATCGTCTGGGGACAAATCTACTATGGCTACACCTTC.

The chain recombines TRBV5-1 with TRBJ1-4; 8 nucleotides align to TRBD1. The ends lost 3 bases at V and 8 bases at J; junction bases unmatched: 6. CDR1 is SGHRS and CDR2 is YFSETQ in the germline V gene. This CDR3 spans 14 amino acids. Written as DNA, the CDR3 is TGCGCCAGCAGCTCCCGACAGGGGAGGGAAAAACTGTTTTTT. Protein: CASSSRQGREKLFF.

The chain is built from TRBV11-2 and TRBJ1-1; possibly TRBD1 for D (5 bases). The germline V gene encodes CDR1 SGHAT and CDR2 FQNNGV. This CDR3 region has 13 residues. V lost 5 bases to trimming and J lost 1 base, with 8 bases between them. Here the CDR3 reads CASSPRGNTEAFF. The CDR3 bases are TGTGCCAGCAGCCCTAGGGGGAACACTGAAGCTTTCTTT.

The V gene is TRBV15, the J gene TRBJ1-5, with 8 bases fitting TRBD1. The CDR3 contains 15 residues. V lost 5 bases and J lost 6; bases outside the gene matches: 9. Germline CDR1 LNHNV, CDR2 YYDKDF (reference sequence). CDR3: CATSPSTGVSQPQHF. CDR3 coding DNA: TGTGCCACCAGCCCCTCGACAGGGGTATCTCAGCCCCAGCATTTT.

The chain joins TRBV2 to TRBJ1-4; possible D gene TRBD1, 6 bases. The CDR3 consists of 16 residues. The V end was cut by 6 bases, the J end by 7 bases, with 21 bases between. CDR1 is SNHLY and CDR2 is FYNNEI in the germline V gene. The CDR3 DNA is TGTGCCAGCAGCCTGGAACCGGGGGGCGCGGGTGAAAAACTGTTTTTT. It translates to CASSLEPGGAGEKLFF.

This chain joins TRBV7-9 and TRBJ2-3, with a weak D call TRBD1 (7 bases). With 5 bases removed from V and 5 bases from J, the gap between germline ends came to 23 bases. Germline CDR1 and CDR2: SEHNR and FQNEAQ (reference sequence). This CDR3 spans 17 amino acids. The CDR3 DNA is TGTGCCAGCAGCCCTCCGCGAGCAGGGGGGAAGGAAGATACGCAGTATTTT. It codes for CASSPPRAGGKEDTQYF. The full variable domain, rest sourced from reference TRBV7-9 and TRBJ2-3, is DTGVSQNPRHKITKRGQNVTFRCDPISEHNRLYWYRQTLGQGPEFLTYFQNEAQLEKSRLLSDRFSAERPKGSFSTLEIQRTEQGDSAMYLCASSPPRAGGKEDTQYFGPGTRLTVL.

V usage is TRBV28 and J usage is TRBJ2-5; 12 nucleotides agree with TRBD2. The ends lost 6 bases at V and 3 bases at J; junction bases unmatched: 8. Germline CDR1 is MDHEN and CDR2 is SYDVKM. The CDR3 consists of 16 residues. The CDR3 here is CASSPLWTSGKETQYF. CDR3 bases: TGTGCCAGCAGCCCTCTTTGGACTAGCGGGAAAGAGACCCAGTACTTC.

The chain has TRBV25-1 and TRBJ2-1; 7 nucleotides line up with TRBD2. The trim removed 4 bases at V and 3 bases at J, leaving 0 bases unmatched. Per germline, CDR1 MGHDK and CDR2 SYGVNS. This CDR3 has 13 amino acids. The CDR3 region is CASSGTSYNEQFF. CDR3 bases: TGTGCCAGCAGTGGGACTAGCTACAATGAGCAGTTCTTC.

J is TRBJ2-2 and V is TRBV30; D might be TRBD1 (5 bases). The V gene's germline CDR1 is GTSNPN and CDR2 SVGIG (reference sequence). The CDR3 length is 13 residues. V lost 0 bases to trimming and J lost 8 bases, with 10 bases between them. The CDR3 region is CAWSVQAVGELFF. The CDR3, as DNA: TGTGCCTGGAGTGTACAGGCGGTAGGGGAGCTGTTTTTT.

The chain links TRBV2 to TRBJ1-5; 8 bases line up with TRBD1. V was pared by 7 bases and J by 4 bases, with 6 bases of the junction left unmatched. The CDR3 contains 14 residues. Germline assignment: CDR1 SNHLY and CDR2 FYNNEI. The DNA of the CDR3 is TGTGCCAGCAAAGGAACAGGGGGGAATCAGCCCCAGCATTTT. Translation: CASKGTGGNQPQHF.

The chain links TRBV5-1 to TRBJ1-2; 9 nucleotides line up with TRBD1. The CDR3 has 16 residues. CDR1 and CDR2 (germline): SGHRS, YFSETQ. The ends lost 0 bases at V and 0 bases at J; junction bases unmatched: 3. DNA of the CDR3: TGCGCCAGCAGCTTGGGACAGGGGGAACCTAACTATGGCTACACCTTC. Translated, it gives CASSLGQGEPNYGYTF.

J is TRBJ1-2 and V is TRBV28; no clear D gene. Trimming took 3 bases from V and 8 from J, leaving 16 bases between them. The CDR3 extends over 14 amino acids. Germline values: CDR1 MDHEN, CDR2 SYDVKM. This CDR3 reads CASSFLATLGGYTF. CDR3 bases: TGTGCCAGCAGTTTCCTTGCCACTCTCGGGGGCTACACCTTC.

This clone was seen once. The chain uses TRBV28 and TRBJ2-7; 9 nucleotides agree with TRBD1. Trimming cost V 3 bases and J 0 bases; bases outside gene matches: 9. Germline V gene sequence: CDR1 MDHEN, CDR2 SYDVKM. The CDR3 spans 17 residues. The CDR3 DNA reads as TGTGCCAGCAGTTTCAATTTTAGGACAGGGGACTCCTACGAGCAGTACTTC. Its protein product is CASSFNFRTGDSYEQYF.

This clone turned up a few times. The chain uses TRBV6-5 and TRBJ1-5; D remains ambiguous. The CDR3 is 12 residues long. Trimming stripped 5 bases from V and 7 bases from J, with 9 bases between. CDR1 is MNHEY and CDR2 is SVGAGI in the germline V gene. The CDR3 here is CASSARGQPQHF. The CDR3 nucleotides read TGTGCCAGCAGTGCCCGGGGACAGCCCCAGCATTTT.